These T cell receptor beta chains were read from a single sample in a study of control samples from healthy donors and cancer patients. Assay used: immunoSEQ multiplex PCR; TCRdb lists only in-frame clones, some missing. This table has some 150,000 clones, just under 95% appearing once. Sequencing was done on a sample of blood. The receptors were sampled from a man aged 35 to 55 in good health. Both conserved end residues are part of each CDR3. The order of the fields is J gene, CDR3 length, D gene, clone size, V gene, CDR3 protein, CDR3 DNA. The D gene is left open where the match is weak. Only part of the rows carry a size: once, few, many, or a class if the clone is expanded.

>TRBJ2-7|14|.|once|TRBV19
CASSRNGVNYEQYF
TGTGCCAGTAGTAGGAACGGAGTGAACTACGAGCAGTACTTC
>TRBJ1-6|12|.|.|TRBV5-5
CASSSGNSPLHF
TGTGCCAGCTCGTCCGGGAATTCACCCCTCCACTTT
>TRBJ2-6|15|.|.|TRBV7-9
CASRPTTGGANVLTF
TGTGCCAGCAGACCCACCACAGGAGGGGCCAACGTCCTGACTTTC
>TRBJ2-7|14|.|.|TRBV7-8
CASSPDRHRYEQYF
TGTGCCAGCAGCCCCGACAGGCACCGCTACGAGCAGTACTTC
>TRBJ1-1|13|TRBD1|.|TRBV7-7
CASSQDRGAEAFF
TGTGCCAGCAGCCAGGACAGGGGTGCTGAAGCTTTCTTT
>TRBJ1-5|16|.|.|TRBV7-2
CASSLALSGGNQPQHF
TGTGCCAGCAGCTTAGCATTGTCAGGGGGCAATCAGCCCCAGCATTTT
>TRBJ2-5|12|.|.|TRBV28
CASSLGLETQYF
TGTGCCAGCAGTTTAGGGCTTGAGACCCAGTACTTC
>TRBJ1-2|14|.|.|TRBV25-1
CASSAGRLNYGYTF
TGTGCCAGCAGTGCCGGACGGCTGAACTATGGCTACACCTTC
>TRBJ1-2|14|.|.|TRBV11-2
CASSLTVRNYGYTF
TGTGCCAGCAGCTTAACTGTAAGGAACTATGGCTACACCTTC
>TRBJ2-7|12|TRBD1|.|TRBV29-1
CSGKTGDYEQYF
TGCAGCGGCAAAACAGGGGACTACGAGCAGTACTTC
>TRBJ2-7|14|.|.|TRBV19
CASSIRGDTYEQYF
TGTGCCAGTAGTATTCGTGGAGATACCTACGAGCAGTACTTC
>TRBJ1-2|15|TRBD1|.|TRBV5-1
CASSLRTGLNYGYTF
TGCGCCAGCAGCCTGAGGACAGGATTAAACTATGGCTACACCTTC
>TRBJ2-1|16|TRBD2|.|TRBV7-9
CASSLGGGGSYNEQFF
TGTGCCAGCAGCTTAGGCGGGGGGGGCTCCTACAATGAGCAGTTCTTC
>TRBJ2-7|15|.|.|TRBV7-7
CASSLGQGGSYEQYF
TGTGCCAGCAGTCTCGGCCAGGGGGGGTCCTACGAGCAGTACTTC
>TRBJ1-2|14|TRBD1|.|TRBV18
CASSEQGATRGYTF
TGTGCCAGCTCAGAACAGGGGGCAACGCGAGGCTACACCTTC
>TRBJ1-4|13|.|.|TRBV10-1
CASKTGLNEKLFF
TGCGCCAGCAAGACAGGACTTAATGAAAAACTGTTTTTT
>TRBJ2-2|15|TRBD2|.|TRBV5-6
CASSLFTGGTGELFF
TGTGCCAGCAGCTTGTTTACGGGGGGCACCGGGGAGCTGTTTTTT
>TRBJ1-2|15|.|.|TRBV9
CASSVEQNILYGYTF
TGTGCCAGCAGCGTAGAACAGAATATCCTATATGGCTACACCTTC
>TRBJ2-7|14|.|.|TRBV9
CASSATGSSYEQYF
TGTGCCAGCAGCGCAACAGGGTCCTCCTACGAGCAGTACTTC
>TRBJ2-3|11|.|.|TRBV6-2/TRBV6-3
CASSPSDTQYF
TGTGCCAGCAGTCCGTCAGATACGCAGTATTTT
>TRBJ1-5|13|.|.|TRBV12-3/TRBV12-4
CASTSGGWEPQHF
TGTGCCAGCACCTCCGGGGGGTGGGAGCCCCAGCATTTT
>TRBJ2-2|16|.|.|TRBV10-3
CAISGRTGTPAGELFF
TGTGCCATCAGTGGCCGGACCGGGACACCGGCCGGGGAGCTGTTTTTT
>TRBJ2-2|15|.|.|TRBV4-1
CASSQEGYSTGELFF
TGCGCCAGCAGCCAAGAAGGGTACAGCACCGGGGAGCTGTTTTTT
>TRBJ2-4|16|.|.|TRBV24-1
CATSDTGTIAKNIQYF
TGTGCCACCAGTGATACCGGGACAATAGCCAAAAACATTCAGTACTTC
>TRBJ1-2|16|.|once|TRBV5-4
CASSLEGRRANYGYTF
TGTGCCAGCAGCTTGGAGGGGAGAAGAGCTAACTATGGCTACACCTTC
>TRBJ1-2|14|.|.|TRBV19
CASSGRGTVYGYTF
TGTGCCAGTAGTGGCCGAGGGACCGTCTATGGCTACACCTTC
>TRBJ1-6|15|.|.|TRBV5-6
CASSFQPTANSPLHF
TGTGCCAGCAGCTTTCAACCGACAGCTAATTCACCCCTCCACTTT
>TRBJ1-6|15|.|once|TRBV15
CATSRRGTPLPPLHF
TGTGCCACCAGCAGACGGGGGACCCCGCTACCACCCCTCCACTTT
>TRBJ1-2|14|.|.|TRBV30
CAVAGGASNYGYTF
TGTGCCGTAGCGGGGGGGGCCTCAAACTATGGCTACACCTTC
>TRBJ2-6|18|TRBD1|.|TRBV3-1/TRBV3-2
CASSQPRGPASGANVLTF
TGTGCCAGCAGCCAGCCCAGGGGGCCCGCCTCTGGGGCCAACGTCCTGACTTTC
>TRBJ1-5|14|.|.|TRBV3-1/TRBV3-2
CASSPGRLNQPQHF
TGTGCCAGCAGCCCCGGACGGCTGAATCAGCCCCAGCATTTT
>TRBJ1-6|17|.|.|TRBV6-1
CASSDPTRSSYNSPLHF
TGTGCCAGCAGTGATCCGACCCGAAGCTCCTATAATTCACCCCTCCACTTT
>TRBJ2-7|15|TRBD1|.|TRBV3-1/TRBV3-2
CASSQPGQGAHEQYF
TGTGCCAGCAGCCAACCGGGACAGGGGGCCCACGAGCAGTACTTC
>TRBJ1-2|11|.|.|TRBV28
CASSLLGGYTF
TGTGCCAGCAGTCTCCTTGGTGGCTACACCTTC
>TRBJ1-5|15|.|.|TRBV9
CASSVDGQGIQPQHF
TGTGCCAGCAGCGTAGATGGGCAGGGGATCCAGCCCCAGCATTTT
>TRBJ2-3|17|TRBD2|.|TRBV4-3
CASSQDPRGGGRNTQYF
TGCGCCAGCAGCCAAGATCCTAGGGGCGGGGGGAGAAATACGCAGTATTTT
>TRBJ1-1|14|.|.|TRBV28
CASRDFGHNTEAFF
TGTGCCAGCAGGGACTTTGGACACAACACTGAAGCTTTCTTT
>TRBJ1-1|15|.|.|TRBV28
CASSPTGTMGTEAFF
TGTGCCAGCAGCCCAACGGGGACCATGGGGACTGAAGCTTTCTTT
>TRBJ2-2|12|.|.|TRBV3-1/TRBV3-2
CASNLNTGELFF
TGTGCCAGCAACCTGAACACCGGGGAGCTGTTTTTT
>TRBJ2-5|13|.|.|TRBV5-1
CASSGGTVETQYF
TGCGCCAGCAGCGGAGGGACGGTAGAGACCCAGTACTTC